This T cell receptor (beta chain) was documented in a study of long-term antiretroviral therapy in people with HIV. Germline CDR1 and CDR2: SNHLY and FYNNEI. The CDR3 length is 15 residues. Trimming shortened V by 6 bases and J by 0 bases, and 11 bases separated the two germline ends. Survey-level resolution applied to immunoSEQ assay v3.0. The assay was immunoSEQ multiplex PCR, and TCRdb's table has in-frame clones only and misses some. The table has about 27,000 clones, roughly four fifths seen once. This clone was seen a handful of times. The starting material was unsorted PBMCs, obtained 0.8 years before starting antiretroviral therapy. The V and J genes are TRBV2 and TRBJ2-2; the D gene is possibly TRBD2 (6 bases). The clonotype comes from a man aged 18 to 29 with HIV. CDR3 sequence (DNA): TGTGCCAGCAGGGAGGGTCAGGCGAACACCGGGGAGCTGTTTTTT. Its translation is CASREGQANTGELFF.